This T cell receptor beta chain was recovered during a study of blood T cell repertoires in COVID-19. Background on the study: Whether acute or convalescent, the COVID-19 samples came from the United States, Italy and Spain. In each case, the material was cDNA or gDNA derived from T cells, B-cell-depleted T cells, or PBMCs.

Unmatched junction bases numbered 5, after V lost 2 bases and J lost 15 bases. This CDR3 is 13 amino acids long. The germline gives CDR1 ENHRY, CDR2 SYGVKD. In the study's own analysis: Estimates of nucleated cell counts were drawn from the amplification of reference gene primers. The method was immunoSEQ multiplex PCR; TCRdb's version includes in-frame clones alone and lacks a portion of them. V and J calls and clone size come straight from that table; D and trimming were deduced from the DNA. The table lists roughly 160,000 clones, around four fifths of them singletons. The rearrangement joins TRBV10-3 to TRBJ1-4; TRBD1 agrees at 11 bases. This sequence originates from a woman between 65 and 79 years old who had recovered from COVID-19. The sample consisted of peripheral blood. CDR3 region: CAISEGQGAWVFF. The CDR3 DNA sequence: TGTGCCATCAGTGAGGGACAGGGGGCGTGGGTGTTTTTT.